Presented here are 32 T cell receptor beta chains from one specimen sequenced in a study of CD8+ T cells in alopecia areata. Treatment denoted: oral pan-JAK inhibitor, 5-10 mg twice daily. In each case, RNA was isolated and then reverse transcribed into cDNA as the sequencing template. Sequenced by immunoSEQ multiplex PCR; TCRdb stores in-frame clones only, minus some. Here the sample spans 150,000 to 200,000 clones, 60% being singletons. This specimen consisted of CD4+ T cells sorted from blood, obtained at week 24, from a patient treated with tofacitinib. All receptors come from a human donor with alopecia areata.

With regard to this clone: Distinct nucleotide sequences in the sample also encode this CDR3. The chain has TRBV30 and TRBJ1-1; unclear D gene. V dropped 2 bases and J dropped 4 bases, with 5 bases sitting between them. The CDR3 is made up of 11 amino acids. Germline values: CDR1 GTSNPN, CDR2 SVGIG (reference sequence). The DNA for the CDR3 is TGTGCCTGGAGTCGCCTCACTGAAGCTTTCTTT. Protein: CAWSRLTEAFF.

The chain is built from TRBV30 and TRBJ1-5, with D uncertain. The CDR3 extends over 13 amino acids. Looked up from germline, CDR1 is GTSNPN and CDR2 is SVGIG (reference sequence). The ends were cut back, 2 bases at V and 5 bases at J, with 10 bases in the middle. CDR3 residues: CAWSTAAYQPQHF. The CDR3 nucleotides are TGTGCCTGGAGTACGGCCGCCTATCAGCCCCAGCATTTT.

V is TRBV5-1 and J is TRBJ2-1; 8 bases fit TRBD2. This CDR3 spans 15 amino acids. V lost 2 bases and J lost 5; bases outside the gene matches: 6. Germline V CDR1 and CDR2: SGHRS, YFSETQ. The CDR3 DNA follows: TGCGCCAGCAGCTTATTTAGCGGGGTAAACAATGAGCAGTTCTTC. Protein product: CASSLFSGVNNEQFF.

This clone was found once. The V gene is TRBV27, the J gene TRBJ2-6; D remains unclear. The germline V and J ends were trimmed by 3 bases and 0 bases, with 9 bases remaining between them. There are 16 residues in the CDR3. In germline, CDR1 is MNHEY, CDR2 SMNVEV (reference sequence). This chain's CDR3 is CASSFFPGSGANVLTF. CDR3 nucleotides: TGTGCCAGCAGTTTCTTCCCTGGCTCTGGGGCCAACGTCCTGACTTTC.

The V call is TRBV7-2, the J call TRBJ2-5; D call uncertain. CDR3 length: 11 amino acids. V lost 3 bases to trimming and J lost 5 bases, with 4 bases between them. Germline CDR1 is SGHTA and CDR2 is FQGNSA. The CDR3 is CASSFRETQYF. The CDR3 nucleotides are TGTGCCAGCAGCTTTCGGGAGACCCAGTACTTC.

CDR3: CAWSTPGGIENIQYF. In DNA form, the CDR3 reads TGTGCCTGGAGTACCCCGGGAGGGATTGAAAACATTCAGTACTTC. The chain couples TRBV30 to TRBJ2-4, with TRBD2 matching 8 bases. Germline V gene data show CDR1 as GTSNPN and CDR2 as SVGIG (reference sequence). The junction had 8 bases not matched to a gene; V was cut back by 2 bases and J by 5 bases. CDR3 length: 15 amino acids.

The chain recombines TRBV30 with TRBJ2-3; 7 positions agree with TRBD2. The CDR3 covers 14 residues. Germline assignment: CDR1 GTSNPN and CDR2 SVGIG (reference sequence). The V and J ends lost 7 bases and 7 bases, in that order; junction bases with no gene match: 14. The CDR3 loop is CAFSPGLPPNTQYF. The CDR3 region has the DNA TGTGCCTTCTCCCCGGGACTACCTCCCAATACGCAGTATTTT.

This chain links TRBV14 with TRBJ2-5; no clear D gene. V dropped 1 base and J dropped 5 bases, with 2 bases sitting between them. The CDR3 has 11 residues. Germline CDR1 is SGHDN and CDR2 is FVKESK. CDR3 nucleotides: TGTGCCAGCAGCCAAGTGGAGACCCAGTACTTC. This gives the protein CASSQVETQYF. The whole variable domain, remainder taken from reference TRBV14 and TRBJ2-5, is EAGVTQFPSHSVIEKGQTVTLRCDPISGHDNLYWYRRVMGKEIKFLLHFVKESKQDESGMPNNRFLAERTGGTYSTLKVQPAELEDSGVYFCASSQVETQYFGPGTRLLVL.

This clone was counted between two and nine times. An end of the junction differs from the germline gene, which may be a read error. CDR3 coding DNA: TGCGCCAGCAGCAAAGACAGGGTCGGGCCTAGCAATCAGCCCCAGCATTTT. Translation: CASSKDRVGPSNQPQHF. The chain employs TRBV4-3 and TRBJ1-5, with TRBD1 matching over 7 bases. Germline-derived CDR1 and CDR2 are LGHNA and YSLEER. The CDR3 totals 17 residues.

This chain connects TRBV5-1 to TRBJ1-1; D is perhaps TRBD1 (6 bases). V dropped 3 bases and J dropped 1 base, with 10 bases sitting between them. CDR3 length equals 14 residues. CDR1 is SGHRS, CDR2 YFSETQ, per germline. The DNA of the CDR3 is TGCGCCAGCAGCTATACACAGGGGAACACTGAAGCTTTCTTT. Its protein is CASSYTQGNTEAFF.

This sequence joins TRBV9 and TRBJ2-1; 8 bases agree with TRBD2. V trimming: 3 bases; J trimming: 1 base; junction bases outside the gene matches: 6. The CDR3 extends over 16 amino acids. The germline gives CDR1 SGDLS, CDR2 YYNGEE. CDR3 DNA: TGTGCCAGCAGCGCTCAGATAGCGGGATCCTACAATGAGCAGTTCTTC. It is translated as CASSAQIAGSYNEQFF.

The chain is built from TRBV7-3 and TRBJ2-3; D possibly matches TRBD1 or TRBD2 (5 bases each). With 2 bases removed from V and 5 bases from J, the gap between germline ends came to 17 bases. Germline CDR1 reads SGHTA; CDR2 reads FQGTGA. The CDR3 contains 16 residues. The CDR3 here is CASSLVHGGPGDTQYF. The CDR3 nucleotides read TGTGCCAGCAGCTTAGTCCATGGGGGACCAGGAGATACGCAGTATTTT.

The chain couples TRBV5-4 to TRBJ1-2; D is unclear. V was cut by 2 bases and J by 8 bases, with 13 bases left in between. Germline CDR1 reads SGHNT; CDR2 reads YYREEE (reference sequence). This CDR3 spans 13 amino acids. The CDR3 loop is CASSFGVSGGYTF. The CDR3 bases are TGTGCCAGCAGCTTCGGGGTATCGGGAGGCTACACCTTC.

The chain joins TRBV4-3 to TRBJ2-3; TRBD2 might be the D (6 bases). CDR1 LGHNA and CDR2 YSLEER come from the germline V gene. The CDR3 is 15 residues long. The germline V and J ends were trimmed by 0 bases and 1 base, with 8 bases remaining between them. In DNA, the CDR3 is TGCGCCAGCAGCCAAGATTGGGGGGGCACAGATACGCAGTATTTT. Protein product: CASSQDWGGTDTQYF.

The table lists this clone with a few counts. The gene calls are TRBV6-5 and TRBJ1-2; 10 bases agree with TRBD1. Germline V lookup: CDR1 MNHEY, CDR2 SVGAGI. V lost 6 bases to trimming and J lost 4 bases; unmatched junction nucleotides: 5. The CDR3 totals 14 residues. The CDR3 bases are TGTGCCAGCAGACTGGGACAGGGGACCTATGGCTACACCTTC. This codes for CASRLGQGTYGYTF.

J is TRBJ2-1 and V is TRBV29-1; D ambiguous. This CDR3 contains 15 residues. The germline V gene has CDR1 SQVTM and CDR2 ANQGSEA. Trimming stripped 3 bases from V and 8 bases from J, with 20 bases between. The CDR3 is CSVEKNPLRPDEQFF. The CDR3 DNA sequence: TGCAGCGTTGAGAAGAACCCGCTAAGGCCCGATGAGCAGTTCTTC.

The rearrangement links TRBV6-5 to TRBJ1-2; D call uncertain. This CDR3 is 13 amino acids long. Looked up from germline, CDR1 is MNHEY and CDR2 is SVGAGI. Trimming shortened V by 2 bases and J by 1 base, and 5 bases separated the two germline ends. The CDR3 bases are TGTGCCAGCAGTTACGGGGTTAACTATGGCTACACCTTC. It codes for CASSYGVNYGYTF.

This clone was counted only a few times. The V call is TRBV2, the J call TRBJ2-2, with TRBD1 identical over 9 bases. J lost 1 base, V lost 6 bases, and 0 bases had no gene match. Germline V gene sequence: CDR1 SNHLY, CDR2 FYNNEI. The CDR3 sequence is 14 residues long. The DNA of the CDR3 is TGTGCCAGCAGGGGACAGGGGAACACCGGGGAGCTGTTTTTT. It encodes CASRGQGNTGELFF.

The chain has TRBV9 and TRBJ1-1; D is undetermined. The CDR3 runs to 15 residues. V was cut by 10 bases and J by 0 bases, with 19 bases left in between. Germline V CDR1 and CDR2: SGDLS, YYNGEE. CDR3 sequence: CAARPTESMNTEAFF. CDR3 DNA: TGTGCCGCTAGACCCACAGAAAGTATGAACACTGAAGCTTTCTTT.

V and J are TRBV7-9 and TRBJ1-2; the D gene is possibly TRBD1 (6 bases). Germline V lookup: CDR1 SEHNR, CDR2 FQNEAQ (reference sequence). The CDR3 runs to 14 residues. Trimming left V 5 bases short and J 2 bases short, with 12 bases between. The CDR3 loop reads CASSLGQGNYGYTF. The CDR3 coding sequence is TGTGCCAGCAGCCTCGGTCAGGGGAACTATGGCTACACCTTC.

The chain couples TRBV29-1 to TRBJ2-2; the D gene is possibly TRBD2 (6 bases). V shed 6 bases and J shed 0 bases, with 11 bases lying between them. Germline V gives CDR1 SQVTM, CDR2 ANQGSEA. The CDR3 sequence is 14 residues long. This chain's CDR3 is CSVKRATNTGELFF. As DNA, the CDR3 is TGCAGCGTAAAGCGGGCTACGAACACCGGGGAGCTGTTTTTT.

The chain uses TRBV29-1 and TRBJ1-1, with D maybe TRBD1 (6 bases). The germline gives CDR1 SQVTM, CDR2 ANQGSEA. V lost 7 bases and J lost 0, with 12 bases in between. The CDR3 totals 13 residues. The CDR3 sequence: CSGGQIMNTEAFF. CDR3 DNA sequence: TGCAGCGGAGGACAGATTATGAACACTGAAGCTTTCTTT.

The rearrangement joins TRBV7-2 to TRBJ1-5; the D gene is possibly TRBD1 (6 bases). The CDR3 contains 14 residues. Trimming shortened V by 5 bases and J by 5 bases, and 13 bases separated the two germline ends. Germline loops: CDR1 SGHTA, CDR2 FQGNSA. The CDR3 here is CASSQDSAYQPQHF. In DNA form, the CDR3 reads TGTGCCAGCAGCCAGGACAGTGCGTATCAGCCCCAGCATTTT.

This chain uses TRBV30 with TRBJ2-1, with 10 bases that match TRBD2. CDR3 size: 15 residues. The trim removed 8 bases at V and 1 base at J, leaving 8 bases unmatched. Germline V gene lookup returns CDR1 GTSNPN and CDR2 SVGIG (reference sequence). For the CDR3, the DNA is TGTGCCGTACTAGCGGGGAAGTCTTCCTACAATGAGCAGTTCTTC. Amino acids: CAVLAGKSSYNEQFF. Filled out from reference TRBV30 and TRBJ2-1, the complete variable domain reads SQTIHQWPATLVQPVGSPLSLECTVEGTSNPNLYWYRQAAGRGLQLLFYSVGIGQISSEVPQNLSASRPQDRQFILSSKKLLLSDSGFYLCAVLAGKSSYNEQFFGPGTRLTVL.

There are a few counts of this clone. The rearrangement joins TRBV30 to TRBJ1-1, with D perhaps TRBD1 (5 bases). From germline, CDR1 is GTSNPN and CDR2 SVGIG (reference sequence). The CDR3 extends over 14 amino acids. Trimming stripped 4 bases from V and 3 bases from J, with 15 bases between. The CDR3 sequence: CAWKQGVGDTEAFF. The CDR3 DNA follows: TGTGCCTGGAAGCAGGGAGTCGGGGACACTGAAGCTTTCTTT.

In its sample, this clone was seen a few times. The V gene is TRBV2, the J gene TRBJ1-2; D gene uncertain. This CDR3 is built from 13 residues. Germline V lookup: CDR1 SNHLY, CDR2 FYNNEI. V lost 3 bases and J lost 4, with 9 bases in between. The CDR3 loop reads CASSDRSAYGYTF. As DNA, the CDR3 is TGTGCCAGCAGTGATAGGTCCGCCTATGGCTACACCTTC.

The chain employs TRBV11-3 and TRBJ1-1, with D possibly being TRBD1 (5 bases). The CDR3 is 14 amino acids. V lost 1 base, J lost 1 base, and 7 bases lay in between. Germline CDR1 reads SGHNT; CDR2 reads YENEEA. As DNA, the CDR3 is TGTGCCAGCAGCTTAGTTGGGGGGAACACTGAAGCTTTCTTT. Translated: CASSLVGGNTEAFF.

The chain recombines TRBV27 with TRBJ1-1; D remains unclear. This CDR3 has 15 residues. V lost 10 bases and J lost 4, with 22 bases in between. Germline values: CDR1 MNHEY, CDR2 SMNVEV (reference sequence). CDR3 nucleotide sequence: TGTGCCACTTCACTGAATCCCCGGACCGGCACTGAAGCTTTCTTT. Amino acid sequence: CATSLNPRTGTEAFF.

This rearrangement joins TRBV7-2 to TRBJ2-7, with 10 nucleotides matching TRBD2. This CDR3 is built from 15 residues. Germline CDR1 reads SGHTA; CDR2 reads FQGNSA. J gave up 6 bases and V 4 bases, and 9 bases lay outside the gene matches. The CDR3 bases are TGTGCCAGCAGCTCCCTGAGCGGGGGGGCGCGCGAGCAGTACTTC. This codes for CASSSLSGGAREQYF.

This clone was recorded many times. V and J are TRBV18 and TRBJ2-7, with D possibly TRBD1 on 6 matching bases. The germline V and J ends were trimmed by 1 base and 6 bases, with 13 bases remaining between them. Germline V gives CDR1 KGHSH, CDR2 LQKENI. The length of the CDR3 is 14 residues. The CDR3 DNA is TGTGCCAGCTCACCACGGGGTACCAGGGGCGAGCAGTACTTC. Translated: CASSPRGTRGEQYF.

V usage is TRBV29-1 and J usage is TRBJ2-2; TRBD1 agrees at 7 bases. The CDR3 has 13 amino acids. The germline gives CDR1 SQVTM, CDR2 ANQGSEA. V lost 5 bases, J lost 5 bases, and 5 bases stayed unmatched. CDR3 loop: CSVTGVLTGELFF. CDR3 bases: TGCAGCGTTACAGGGGTGTTGACCGGGGAGCTGTTTTTT.

The CDR3 is CASSGGANNSPLHF. CDR3 coding DNA: TGTGCCAGCAGTGGGGGGGCCAACAATTCACCCCTCCACTTT. The V gene is TRBV25-1, the J gene TRBJ1-6, with D possibly matching TRBD1 (6 bases). This CDR3 contains 14 residues. The V gene's germline CDR1 is MGHDK and CDR2 SYGVNS. Trimming cost V 4 bases and J 7 bases, with 11 bases left between them.